This is a list of T cell receptor beta chains from one sample in a study of spatial heterogeneity in lung cancer. TCRdb used MiXCR to reprocess the 5' RACE reads, holding one entry per CDR3 protein. Of tens of thousands of distinct CDR3 sequences in the sample, less than 15% are singletons; the top ten hold 35% to 50%. The source material was PBMCs, sampled at surgery. Every receptor here comes from a male donor with early-stage non-small cell lung cancer. The CDR3 runs from the conserved cysteine through the conserved F or W. Fields, in order: V gene, clone size, D gene, J gene, CDR3 protein, CDR3 DNA. A D gene is named only where the DNA matches it firmly. Size is omitted from some rows. Given values are once, few, many or a class for expanded clones.

TRBV4-2	NA	TRBD2	TRBJ2-5	CASSQEGGAQETQYF	TGTGCCAGCAGCCAAGAGGGAGGGGCGCAGGAGACCCAGTACTTC
TRBV7-9	NA	TRBD2	TRBJ2-1	CASSSWTSGEGNEQFF	TGTGCCAGCAGCTCCTGGACTAGCGGGGAGGGGAATGAGCAGTTCTTC
TRBV11-2	NA	NA	TRBJ1-2	CASSGRDLRYGYTF	TGTGCCAGCAGCGGAAGGGACTTACGCTATGGCTACACCTTC
TRBV29-1	NA	NA	TRBJ1-5	CSVGEGGQPQHF	TGCAGCGTCGGGGAGGGAGGACAGCCCCAGCATTTT
TRBV3-1	few	NA	TRBJ2-1	CASSHRTGAYNEQFF	TGTGCCAGCAGCCATAGAACAGGAGCCTACAATGAGCAGTTCTTC
TRBV29-1	many	NA	TRBJ1-1	CSVAGVLNTEAFF	TGCAGCGTTGCAGGGGTCCTGAACACTGAAGCTTTCTTT
TRBV7-3	NA	NA	TRBJ2-6	CASSLFPGTPEFRNVLTF	TGTGCCAGCAGCTTATTTCCCGGGACACCAGAATTTCGCAACGTCCTGACTTTC
TRBV12-3/TRBV12-4	few	NA	TRBJ1-4	CASSPDSQNEKLFF	TGTGCCAGCAGTCCGGACAGCCAGAATGAAAAACTGTTTTTT
TRBV28	many	TRBD1	TRBJ2-7	CASSLVGGQGYSYEQYF	TGTGCCAGCAGTTTGGTAGGAGGACAGGGATACTCCTACGAGCAGTACTTC
TRBV7-9	few	NA	TRBJ2-7	CASSLVGAYEQYF	TGTGCCAGCAGCTTAGTCGGGGCCTACGAGCAGTACTTC
TRBV20-1	few	NA	TRBJ2-5	CSVRTAGQETQYF	TGCAGTGTCCGGACAGCGGGGCAAGAGACCCAGTACTTC
TRBV6-2/TRBV6-3	few	NA	TRBJ2-7	CASSYGQGQYF	TGTGCCAGCAGTTACGGGCAGGGCCAGTACTTC
TRBV27	few	NA	TRBJ1-5	CASRPPAGPQHF	TGTGCCAGCAGGCCTCCAGCCGGTCCCCAGCATTTT
TRBV5-6	NA	NA	TRBJ2-3	CASNSPVSTDTQYF	TGTGCCAGCAACTCCCCGGTTTCCACAGATACGCAGTATTTT
TRBV27	few	NA	TRBJ2-3	CASRYKGSGDTQYF	TGTGCCAGCAGATACAAAGGGTCGGGAGATACGCAGTATTTT
TRBV7-2	NA	NA	TRBJ1-2	CASSFEISNYGYTF	TGTGCCAGCAGCTTTGAAATTTCCAACTATGGCTACACCTTC
TRBV6-6	NA	NA	TRBJ1-5	CASSNQPQHF	TGTGCCAGCAGTAATCAGCCCCAGCATTTT
TRBV2	many	TRBD1	TRBJ1-1	CASSVDRVNTEAFF	TGTGCCAGCAGTGTAGACAGGGTGAACACTGAAGCTTTCTTT
TRBV19	few	TRBD1	TRBJ2-4	CASNRQGDKNIQYF	TGTGCCAGCAATCGACAGGGGGACAAAAACATTCAGTACTTC
TRBV7-9	few	NA	TRBJ2-4	CASSGQGRDIQYF	TGTGCCAGCAGCGGCCAGGGTAGGGACATTCAGTACTTC
TRBV5-6	many	TRBD2	TRBJ2-5	CASSSGLAGETQYF	TGTGCCAGCAGCTCGGGACTAGCGGGAGAGACCCAGTACTTC
TRBV20-1	NA	TRBD2	TRBJ2-3	CSASVLAGGPGADTQYF	TGCAGTGCTAGTGTACTAGCGGGAGGGCCGGGGGCAGATACGCAGTATTTT
TRBV5-1	few	NA	TRBJ2-5	CASSIDQETQYF	TGCGCCAGCAGCATAGATCAAGAGACCCAGTACTTC
TRBV29-1	many	NA	TRBJ2-1	CSVRSLGQFF	TGCAGCGTACGCTCTCTCGGGCAGTTCTTC
TRBV6-1	NA	TRBD1	TRBJ2-2	CASSFTGANTGELFF	TGTGCCAGCAGTTTCACAGGGGCAAACACCGGGGAGCTGTTTTTT
TRBV4-3	NA	NA	TRBJ2-5	CASSQELHQETQYF	TGCGCCAGCAGCCAAGAACTTCACCAAGAGACCCAGTACTTC
TRBV5-4	few	TRBD1	TRBJ2-2	CASSQRDRGTGELFF	TGTGCCAGCAGCCAACGCGACAGGGGGACCGGGGAGCTGTTTTTT
TRBV27	NA	NA	TRBJ2-2	CASSYRTTNTGELFF	TGTGCCAGCAGTTATAGAACTACGAACACCGGGGAGCTGTTTTTT
TRBV9	few	TRBD2	TRBJ2-1	CASSVDGTSGTEQFF	TGTGCCAGCAGCGTAGACGGGACTAGCGGTACTGAGCAGTTCTTC
TRBV6-5	few	NA	TRBJ2-3	CASSYSSGRTDTQYF	TGTGCCAGCAGTTACTCTTCAGGGCGTACAGATACGCAGTATTTT
TRBV2	few	NA	TRBJ2-5	CASSDYQEQETQYF	TGTGCCAGCAGCGACTATCAGGAGCAAGAGACCCAGTACTTC
TRBV20-1	few	TRBD2	TRBJ2-4	CSARGGGVLAKNIQYF	TGCAGTGCTAGAGGGGGGGGAGTTCTAGCCAAAAACATTCAGTACTTC
TRBV18	few	NA	TRBJ2-3	CASSPLPSTDTQYF	TGTGCCAGCTCACCCCTCCCGTCGACAGATACGCAGTATTTT
TRBV20-1	NA	TRBD1	TRBJ1-4	CSASPPGQGNEKLFF	TGCAGTGCTAGTCCCCCGGGACAGGGGAACGAAAAACTGTTTTTT
TRBV7-9	NA	NA	TRBJ2-3	CASSLSGPITDTQYF	TGTGCCAGCAGCTTATCGGGACCGATAACAGATACGCAGTATTTT
TRBV5-1	few	NA	TRBJ2-4	CASSGQGGNIQYF	TGCGCCAGCAGCGGGCAGGGAGGAAACATTCAGTACTTC
TRBV5-1	NA	NA	TRBJ2-3	CASSIAHPHTDTQYF	TGCGCCAGCAGTATAGCCCACCCCCACACAGATACGCAGTATTTT
TRBV28	few	TRBD1	TRBJ1-5	CASSIQGTGGYQPQHF	TGTGCCAGCAGCATTCAAGGGACAGGGGGTTATCAGCCCCAGCATTTT
TRBV25-1	NA	TRBD2	TRBJ2-1	CASRGSGRAYNEQFF	TGTGCCAGCAGGGGGAGCGGGAGGGCCTACAATGAGCAGTTCTTC
TRBV10-3	few	NA	TRBJ1-3	CAISAIIGNTIYF	TGTGCCATCAGTGCGATAATCGGAAACACCATATATTTT
TRBV11-1	many	TRBD2	TRBJ2-5	CASSLTAGAVGQETQYF	TGTGCCAGCAGCTTAACAGCGGGAGCGGTGGGCCAAGAGACCCAGTACTTC
TRBV12-3/TRBV12-4	NA	NA	TRBJ1-5	CASTPGWESSNQPQHF	TGTGCCAGCACCCCAGGGTGGGAGAGTAGCAATCAGCCCCAGCATTTT
TRBV7-9	NA	NA	TRBJ2-5	CASSPREYQETQYF	TGTGCCAGCAGCCCCCGGGAGTACCAAGAGACCCAGTACTTC
TRBV5-4	few	NA	TRBJ2-2	CASSKPGFPATGELFF	TGTGCCAGCAGCAAGCCGGGATTCCCGGCCACCGGGGAGCTGTTTTTT
TRBV2	few	TRBD2	TRBJ2-4	CATQGTSGGIAKNIQYF	TGTGCCACCCAAGGGACTAGCGGAGGGATAGCCAAAAACATTCAGTACTTC
TRBV4-3	NA	TRBD1	TRBJ1-6	CASSQSTGRGYNSPLHF	TGCGCCAGCAGCCAATCGACAGGGAGGGGATATAATTCACCCCTCCACTTT